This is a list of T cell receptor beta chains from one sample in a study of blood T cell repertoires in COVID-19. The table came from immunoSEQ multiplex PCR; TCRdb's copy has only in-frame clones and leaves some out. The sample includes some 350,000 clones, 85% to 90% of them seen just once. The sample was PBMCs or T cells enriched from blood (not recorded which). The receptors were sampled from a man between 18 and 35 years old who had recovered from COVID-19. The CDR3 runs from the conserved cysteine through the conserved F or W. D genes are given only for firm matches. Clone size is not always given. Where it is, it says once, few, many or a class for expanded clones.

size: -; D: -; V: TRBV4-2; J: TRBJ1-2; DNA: TGTGCCAGCAGCCAAGACAGTTATGGCTACACCTTC; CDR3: CASSQDSYGYTF
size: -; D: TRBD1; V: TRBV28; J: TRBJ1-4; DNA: TGTGCCAGCAGTATCTCGGGACAGGGGCTAGAAAAACTGTTTTTT; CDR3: CASSISGQGLEKLFF
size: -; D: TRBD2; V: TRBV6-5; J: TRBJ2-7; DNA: TGTGCCAGCAGTTCCGCCGGGACTAGCGGCTCCTACGAGCAGTACTTC; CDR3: CASSSAGTSGSYEQYF
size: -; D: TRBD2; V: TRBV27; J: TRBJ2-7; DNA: TGTGCCAGCAGTTTGTCGGGGGGACTCCTCTACGAGCAGTACTTC; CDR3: CASSLSGGLLYEQYF
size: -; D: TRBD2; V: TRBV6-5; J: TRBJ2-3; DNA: TGTGCCACCCAAGCGGGAGCGGGAACAGATACGCAGTATTTT; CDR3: CATQAGAGTDTQYF
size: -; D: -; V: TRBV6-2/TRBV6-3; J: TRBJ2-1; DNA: TGTGCCAGCAGTTACTCTTTATTCGGTGAGCAGTTCTTC; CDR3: CASSYSLFGEQFF
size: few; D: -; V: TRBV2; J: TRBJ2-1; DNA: TGTGCCAGCAGTGAACAGGCGGGCCTCTCCTACAATGAGCAGTTCTTC; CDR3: CASSEQAGLSYNEQFF
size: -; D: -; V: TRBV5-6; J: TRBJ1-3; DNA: TGTGCCAGCAGCTTGACAGGGTTGTATACTGGAAACACCATATATTTT; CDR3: CASSLTGLYTGNTIYF
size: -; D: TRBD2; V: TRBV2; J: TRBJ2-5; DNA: TGTGCCAGCAGTGCTAGCGGCCAAGAGACCCAGTACTTC; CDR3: CASSASGQETQYF
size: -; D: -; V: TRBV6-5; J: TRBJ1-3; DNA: TGTGCCAGCAGTTACTCCCAGGGAGGCTTCACCATATATTTT; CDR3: CASSYSQGGFTIYF
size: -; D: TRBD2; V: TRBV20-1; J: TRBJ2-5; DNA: TGCAGTAGCGGGGAAGGGACCCAGTACTTC; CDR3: CSSGEGTQYF
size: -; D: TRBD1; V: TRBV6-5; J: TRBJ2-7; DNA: TGTGCCAGCAGTTACTCGGGACAGGGAGACTACGAGCAGTACTTC; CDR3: CASSYSGQGDYEQYF
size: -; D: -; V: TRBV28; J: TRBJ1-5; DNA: TGTGCCAGCAGTTTAGGACAGCCCCAGAATTTT; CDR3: CASSLGQPQNF
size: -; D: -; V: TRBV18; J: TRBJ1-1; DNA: TGTGCCAGCTCACCCGGACAGACGAACACTGAAGCTTTCTTT; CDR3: CASSPGQTNTEAFF
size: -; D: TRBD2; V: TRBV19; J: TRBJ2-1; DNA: TGTGCCACCGGACTCCTAGCGGACTCCTACAATGAGCAGTTCTTC; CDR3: CATGLLADSYNEQFF
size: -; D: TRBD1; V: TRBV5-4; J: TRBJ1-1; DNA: TGTGCCAGCAGCCCGAGGACAGGGAACACTGAAGCTTTCTTT; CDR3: CASSPRTGNTEAFF
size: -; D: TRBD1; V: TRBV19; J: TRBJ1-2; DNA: TGTGCCAGTAGTATAGATCGTGGACAGGGGCTCTATGGCTACACCTTC; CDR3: CASSIDRGQGLYGYTF
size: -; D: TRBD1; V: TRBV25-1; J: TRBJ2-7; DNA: TGTGCCAGCAGTGAGCCGGGACAGGGTTACGAGCAGTACTTC; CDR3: CASSEPGQGYEQYF
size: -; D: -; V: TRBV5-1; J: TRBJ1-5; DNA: TGCGCCAGCAGCTTGTCAGGGGACCAGCCCCAGCATTTT; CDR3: CASSLSGDQPQHF
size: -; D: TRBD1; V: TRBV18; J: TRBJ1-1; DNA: TGTGCCAGCTCACCACGCCCTGGACAGGGGGCGGTAACTCCGAACACTGAAGCTTTCTTT; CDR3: CASSPRPGQGAVTPNTEAFF
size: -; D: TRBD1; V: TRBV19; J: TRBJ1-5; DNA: TGTGCCAGTGCCCCCCGGGACAGAGATCAGCCCCAGCATTTT; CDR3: CASAPRDRDQPQHF
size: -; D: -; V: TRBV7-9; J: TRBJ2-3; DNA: TGTGCCAGCAGCTTAGGAGACAGGCCTTTTGATACGCAGTATTTT; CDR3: CASSLGDRPFDTQYF
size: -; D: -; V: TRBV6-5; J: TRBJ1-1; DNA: TGTGCCAGCAGCTCAGGGGTACGGGACACTGAAGCTTTCTTT; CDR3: CASSSGVRDTEAFF
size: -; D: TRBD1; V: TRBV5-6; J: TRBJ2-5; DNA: TGTGCCAGCAGCTTGGCCGGGACAGGGCACAGCGAGACCCAGTACTTC; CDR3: CASSLAGTGHSETQYF
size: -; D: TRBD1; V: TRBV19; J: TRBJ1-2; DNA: TGTGCCAGTAGGCGGGACAGGGGATCTAACTATGGCTACACCTTC; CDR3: CASRRDRGSNYGYTF
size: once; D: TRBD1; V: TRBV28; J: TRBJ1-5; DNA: TGTGCCAGCAGGCTCACAGGGGGCGGCAATCAGCCCCAGCATTTT; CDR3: CASRLTGGGNQPQHF
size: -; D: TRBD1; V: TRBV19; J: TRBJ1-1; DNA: TGTGCCAGTAGTAAGGGGGTACAGGGGCCGGGCACTGAAGCTTTCTTT; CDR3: CASSKGVQGPGTEAFF
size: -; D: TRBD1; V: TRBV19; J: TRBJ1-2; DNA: TGTGCCAGTAGTATTGGGACAGGCTATGGCTACACCTTC; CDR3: CASSIGTGYGYTF
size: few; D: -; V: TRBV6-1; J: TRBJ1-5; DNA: TGTGCCAGCAGTGACCCCTATAGCAATCAGCCCCAGCATTTT; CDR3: CASSDPYSNQPQHF
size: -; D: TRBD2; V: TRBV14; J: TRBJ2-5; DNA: TGTGCCAGCAGCCAAGACTACCTAGCGGGGAAGACCCAGTACTTC; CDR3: CASSQDYLAGKTQYF
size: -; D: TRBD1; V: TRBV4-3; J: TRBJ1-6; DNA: TGCGCCAGCAGCCAATATCTGGGGACAGGGGGCATCGATTCACCCCTCCACTTT; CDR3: CASSQYLGTGGIDSPLHF
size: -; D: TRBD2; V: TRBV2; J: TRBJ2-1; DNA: TGTGCCAGTCTAGCGGGAACCTCCTACAATGAGCAGTTCTTC; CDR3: CASLAGTSYNEQFF
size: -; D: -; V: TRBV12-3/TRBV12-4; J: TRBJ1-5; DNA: TGTGCCAGCACCACAGGTAATCAGCCCCAGCATTTT; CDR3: CASTTGNQPQHF
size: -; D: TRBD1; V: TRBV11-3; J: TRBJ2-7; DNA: TGTGCCAGCAGCCTCAGGGGACAGAGCGAGCAGTACTTC; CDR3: CASSLRGQSEQYF
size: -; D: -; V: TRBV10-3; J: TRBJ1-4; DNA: TGTGCCATCAGCCCAGGGAATGAAAAACTGTTTTTT; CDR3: CAISPGNEKLFF
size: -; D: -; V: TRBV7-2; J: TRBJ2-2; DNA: TGTGCCAGCAGCTTAGGTGTTCGGTCAGGCACCGGGGAGCTGTTTTTT; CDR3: CASSLGVRSGTGELFF
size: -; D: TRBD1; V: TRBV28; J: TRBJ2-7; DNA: TGTGCCAGCATGACAGGGGGCACCTACGAGCAGTACTTC; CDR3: CASMTGGTYEQYF
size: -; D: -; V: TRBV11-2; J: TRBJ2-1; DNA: TGTGCCAGCAGCCTAGGGACACTTATAGGTAATGAGCAGTTCTTC; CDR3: CASSLGTLIGNEQFF
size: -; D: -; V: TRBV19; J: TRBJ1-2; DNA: TGTGCCAGTAGTCTCACCTCCCCGTCCGCCCAGGGGTACTACACCTTC; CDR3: CASSLTSPSAQGYYTF
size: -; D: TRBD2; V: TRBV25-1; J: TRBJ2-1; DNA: TGTGCCAGCCGAGCGGGAATCTCCTACAATGAGCAGTTCTTC; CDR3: CASRAGISYNEQFF